The present T cell receptor (beta chain) was sequenced within a study of blood T cell repertoires in COVID-19. Individuals drawn from some 25 US areas were about 18 to 90 years old. Original processing notes: The authors estimated nucleated cell counts from reference gene primer amplification. The table came from immunoSEQ multiplex PCR; TCRdb's copy has only in-frame clones and leaves some out. That table supplies the V and J calls and clone size; D and trimming were determined from the DNA. The data hold about 300,000 clones, with around 84% observed a single time. Looked up from germline, CDR1 is SGHNT and CDR2 is YENEEA. This CDR3 has 20 residues. The J segment lost 3 bases and the V segment lost 1 base, leaving 18 bases of the junction unmatched.

This receptor was obtained from a man aged 30-40 years who had recovered from COVID-19. The rearrangement uses TRBV11-3 and TRBJ2-3; 8 positions agree with TRBD1. What was sequenced was PBMCs or T cells enriched from blood (not recorded which). The CDR3 loop is CASSLGEGVSGQVWTDTQYF. CDR3 bases: TGTGCCAGCAGCTTAGGTGAAGGGGTATCGGGACAGGTTTGGACAGATACGCAGTATTTT.